Listed below are T cell receptor beta chains from one sample, sequenced in a study of control samples from healthy donors and cancer patients. TCRdb's copy holds only in-frame clones and misses some; the assay was immunoSEQ multiplex PCR. Found here are about 140,000 clones, about 91% of them singletons; the top ten hold roughly 3.2%. Sequenced: blood. These TCRs come from a man aged 25-45 years in good health. The CDR3 runs from the conserved cysteine through the conserved F or W. A D gene is named only where the DNA matches it firmly. Not every row has a clone size; where given, it reads once, few, many or a size class.

d_call: TRBD2
v_call: TRBV10-3
clone_size: -
j_call: TRBJ2-3
cdr3_aa: CAIKVWTSGLTTDTQYF
cdr3_nt: TGTGCCATCAAGGTTTGGACTAGCGGCCTAACCACAGATACGCAGTATTTT

d_call: -
v_call: TRBV6-5
clone_size: -
j_call: TRBJ2-7
cdr3_aa: CASSLTRALSYEQYF
cdr3_nt: TGTGCCAGCAGCCTAACTAGAGCCCTTTCGTACGAGCAGTACTTC

d_call: -
v_call: TRBV10-2
clone_size: -
j_call: TRBJ1-1
cdr3_aa: CASSEPATPKGTEAFF
cdr3_nt: TGCGCCAGCAGTGAACCGGCTACACCGAAGGGCACTGAAGCTTTCTTT

d_call: -
v_call: TRBV7-9
clone_size: -
j_call: TRBJ1-6
cdr3_aa: CASSSPDSFNSPLHF
cdr3_nt: TGTGCCAGCAGCTCCCCGGACAGCTTTAATTCACCCCTCCACTTT

d_call: TRBD1
v_call: TRBV11-2
clone_size: once
j_call: TRBJ1-1
cdr3_aa: CASSSLRDRENTEAFF
cdr3_nt: TGTGCCAGCAGCTCGCTCCGGGACAGAGAGAACACTGAAGCTTTCTTT

d_call: TRBD1
v_call: TRBV19
clone_size: -
j_call: TRBJ1-1
cdr3_aa: CASSDRGQVAEAFF
cdr3_nt: TGTGCCAGTAGTGATCGAGGACAGGTAGCTGAAGCTTTCTTT

d_call: -
v_call: TRBV28
clone_size: -
j_call: TRBJ2-1
cdr3_aa: CASSPLRQGRTYNEQFF
cdr3_nt: TGTGCCAGCAGTCCCCTTCGGCAGGGGAGGACCTACAATGAGCAGTTCTTC

d_call: TRBD1
v_call: TRBV6-1
clone_size: -
j_call: TRBJ2-3
cdr3_aa: CASSEAQGADTQYF
cdr3_nt: TGTGCCAGCAGTGAAGCCCAGGGGGCAGATACGCAGTATTTT

d_call: -
v_call: TRBV2
clone_size: -
j_call: TRBJ2-2
cdr3_aa: CASSVRGGGELFF
cdr3_nt: TGTGCCAGCAGTGTGAGGGGAGGCGGGGAGCTGTTTTTT

d_call: -
v_call: TRBV20-1
clone_size: -
j_call: TRBJ1-3
cdr3_aa: CSATTRNTIYF
cdr3_nt: TGCAGTGCTACAACTCGAAACACCATATATTTT

d_call: TRBD1
v_call: TRBV6-7
clone_size: -
j_call: TRBJ1-3
cdr3_aa: CASSYGTDSGNTIYF
cdr3_nt: TGTGCCAGCAGTTACGGGACAGACTCTGGAAACACCATATATTTT

d_call: TRBD1
v_call: TRBV2
clone_size: -
j_call: TRBJ1-2
cdr3_aa: CASSEATQGASNYGYTF
cdr3_nt: TGTGCCAGCAGTGAAGCTACACAGGGGGCGTCGAACTATGGCTACACCTTC

d_call: -
v_call: TRBV28
clone_size: -
j_call: TRBJ2-7
cdr3_aa: CASRGAGPKTVEQYF
cdr3_nt: TGTGCCAGCAGGGGTGCGGGCCCCAAGACGGTTGAGCAGTACTTC

d_call: TRBD1
v_call: TRBV19
clone_size: -
j_call: TRBJ2-1
cdr3_aa: CASSIVASGQGVFGRQFF
cdr3_nt: TGTGCCAGTAGTATAGTAGCATCGGGACAGGGGGTATTCGGACGGCAGTTCTTC

d_call: -
v_call: TRBV19
clone_size: -
j_call: TRBJ2-2
cdr3_aa: CASNVRGELFF
cdr3_nt: TGTGCCAGCAATGTCAGAGGGGAGCTGTTTTTT

d_call: -
v_call: TRBV25-1
clone_size: once
j_call: TRBJ2-7
cdr3_aa: CASSPGYSYEQYF
cdr3_nt: TGTGCCAGCAGCCCGGGCTACTCCTACGAGCAGTACTTC

d_call: TRBD1
v_call: TRBV7-9
clone_size: -
j_call: TRBJ1-5
cdr3_aa: CASSITGGSQPQHF
cdr3_nt: TGTGCCAGCAGCATAACAGGGGGCAGTCAGCCCCAGCATTTT

d_call: -
v_call: TRBV30
clone_size: -
j_call: TRBJ1-2
cdr3_aa: CAWSVLWANYGYTF
cdr3_nt: TGTGCCTGGAGTGTACTATGGGCTAACTATGGCTACACCTTC

d_call: -
v_call: TRBV6-6
clone_size: -
j_call: TRBJ2-7
cdr3_aa: CASSYSKGDGTYEQYF
cdr3_nt: TGTGCCAGCAGTTACTCGAAAGGGGACGGGACCTACGAGCAGTACTTC

d_call: -
v_call: TRBV5-4
clone_size: -
j_call: TRBJ2-3
cdr3_aa: CASSPHTSGSTDTQYF
cdr3_nt: TGTGCCAGCAGCCCACACACTTCCGGGAGCACAGATACGCAGTATTTT

d_call: -
v_call: TRBV20-1
clone_size: -
j_call: TRBJ1-5
cdr3_aa: CSASMGRVQPQHF
cdr3_nt: TGCAGTGCTAGTATGGGGCGGGTTCAGCCCCAGCATTTT

d_call: TRBD2
v_call: TRBV24-1
clone_size: -
j_call: TRBJ2-3
cdr3_aa: CATSALGAGGALGDTQYF
cdr3_nt: TGTGCCACCAGTGCCCTCGGGGCCGGGGGGGCGTTAGGAGATACGCAGTATTTT

d_call: -
v_call: TRBV5-4
clone_size: -
j_call: TRBJ1-6
cdr3_aa: CASSLTIGGRKNSPLHF
cdr3_nt: TGTGCCAGCAGCTTGACTATCGGTGGCAGGAAAAATTCACCCCTCCACTTT

d_call: -
v_call: TRBV6-5
clone_size: -
j_call: TRBJ1-5
cdr3_aa: CASSSYRDQPQHF
cdr3_nt: TGTGCCAGCAGTTCATACAGGGACCAGCCCCAGCATTTT

d_call: TRBD2
v_call: TRBV7-9
clone_size: -
j_call: TRBJ2-2
cdr3_aa: CASSLTSGDTGELFF
cdr3_nt: TGTGCCAGCAGCTTAACTAGCGGGGACACCGGGGAGCTGTTTTTT

d_call: -
v_call: TRBV11-2
clone_size: once
j_call: TRBJ1-3
cdr3_aa: CASTRGQNMGNSGNTIYF
cdr3_nt: TGTGCCAGCACCAGAGGTCAAAACATGGGAAATTCTGGAAACACCATATATTTT

d_call: -
v_call: TRBV5-8
clone_size: -
j_call: TRBJ1-1
cdr3_aa: CASSDNRVETEAFF
cdr3_nt: TGTGCCAGCAGCGACAACAGGGTAGAGACTGAAGCTTTCTTT

d_call: -
v_call: TRBV12-3/TRBV12-4
clone_size: -
j_call: TRBJ1-1
cdr3_aa: CASSFQGTKAFF
cdr3_nt: TGTGCCAGCAGTTTTCAGGGGACGAAAGCTTTCTTT

d_call: TRBD1
v_call: TRBV28
clone_size: once
j_call: TRBJ1-1
cdr3_aa: CASSETGLGNTEAFF
cdr3_nt: TGTGCCAGCAGTGAGACAGGGTTGGGGAACACTGAAGCTTTCTTT

d_call: -
v_call: TRBV29-1
clone_size: -
j_call: TRBJ2-2
cdr3_aa: CSVDRDTGELFF
cdr3_nt: TGCAGCGTTGATCGGGATACCGGGGAGCTGTTTTTT

d_call: TRBD1
v_call: TRBV19
clone_size: -
j_call: TRBJ1-5
cdr3_aa: CASSGTGGHQPQHF
cdr3_nt: TGTGCCAGTAGTGGGACAGGGGGCCATCAGCCCCAGCATTTT

d_call: -
v_call: TRBV4-1
clone_size: -
j_call: TRBJ1-1
cdr3_aa: CASSQQGTGDTEAFF
cdr3_nt: TGCGCCAGCAGCCAACAAGGAACCGGGGACACTGAAGCTTTCTTT

d_call: TRBD2
v_call: TRBV29-1
clone_size: once
j_call: TRBJ2-3
cdr3_aa: CSVGLLAGRTDTQYF
cdr3_nt: TGCAGCGTTGGCCTACTAGCGGGCCGCACAGATACGCAGTATTTT

d_call: TRBD1
v_call: TRBV7-2
clone_size: -
j_call: TRBJ2-7
cdr3_aa: CASSFTGASYEQYF
cdr3_nt: TGTGCCAGCAGCTTTACAGGGGCTTCATACGAGCAGTACTTC

d_call: TRBD1
v_call: TRBV19
clone_size: -
j_call: TRBJ1-2
cdr3_aa: CASSTDRVGGYTF
cdr3_nt: TGTGCCAGTAGTACAGACAGGGTCGGTGGCTACACCTTC

d_call: -
v_call: TRBV12-3/TRBV12-4
clone_size: -
j_call: TRBJ1-2
cdr3_aa: CASSRTANYGYTF
cdr3_nt: TGTGCCAGCAGCCGGACGGCTAACTATGGCTACACCTTC

d_call: -
v_call: TRBV5-6
clone_size: -
j_call: TRBJ1-6
cdr3_aa: CASSWGQENSPLHF
cdr3_nt: TGTGCCAGCAGCTGGGGCCAAGAGAATTCACCCCTCCACTTT

d_call: TRBD1
v_call: TRBV29-1
clone_size: -
j_call: TRBJ1-2
cdr3_aa: CSVEGSDREGPYGYTF
cdr3_nt: TGCAGCGTTGAGGGGAGCGACAGGGAAGGTCCTTATGGCTACACCTTC

d_call: -
v_call: TRBV25-1
clone_size: -
j_call: TRBJ1-2
cdr3_aa: CASSQYGGEGYTF
cdr3_nt: TGTGCCAGCAGTCAATATGGGGGGGAAGGCTACACCTTC

d_call: TRBD2
v_call: TRBV9
clone_size: -
j_call: TRBJ2-1
cdr3_aa: CASSVEGAGGGDEQFF
cdr3_nt: TGTGCCAGCAGCGTAGAGGGAGCGGGGGGAGGCGATGAGCAGTTCTTC

d_call: -
v_call: TRBV6-5
clone_size: -
j_call: TRBJ1-1
cdr3_aa: CASSSGVTEAFF
cdr3_nt: TGTGCCAGCAGTTCAGGGGTCACTGAAGCTTTCTTT

d_call: TRBD1
v_call: TRBV25-1
clone_size: -
j_call: TRBJ1-3
cdr3_aa: CASSEWTGFGNTIYF
cdr3_nt: TGTGCCAGCAGTGAGTGGACAGGTTTCGGAAACACCATATATTTT

d_call: -
v_call: TRBV30
clone_size: -
j_call: TRBJ2-3
cdr3_aa: CAWSVSGEQQDTQYF
cdr3_nt: TGTGCCTGGAGTGTATCCGGGGAGCAACAAGATACGCAGTATTTT

d_call: -
v_call: TRBV19
clone_size: -
j_call: TRBJ2-1
cdr3_aa: CASSITRYNEQFF
cdr3_nt: TGTGCCAGTAGTATTACCCGATACAATGAGCAGTTCTTC

d_call: -
v_call: TRBV7-8
clone_size: -
j_call: TRBJ1-3
cdr3_aa: CASSLKATVVSGNTIYF
cdr3_nt: TGTGCCAGCAGCTTAAAGGCGACGGTCGTCTCTGGAAACACCATATATTTT

d_call: -
v_call: TRBV4-1
clone_size: -
j_call: TRBJ2-2
cdr3_aa: CASSQDGSARTGELFF
cdr3_nt: TGCGCCAGCAGCCAAGATGGGTCGGCACGCACCGGGGAGCTGTTTTTT

d_call: -
v_call: TRBV9
clone_size: -
j_call: TRBJ1-4
cdr3_aa: CASSARQSYANEKLFF
cdr3_nt: TGTGCCAGCAGCGCCCGACAGTCCTACGCTAATGAAAAACTGTTTTTT